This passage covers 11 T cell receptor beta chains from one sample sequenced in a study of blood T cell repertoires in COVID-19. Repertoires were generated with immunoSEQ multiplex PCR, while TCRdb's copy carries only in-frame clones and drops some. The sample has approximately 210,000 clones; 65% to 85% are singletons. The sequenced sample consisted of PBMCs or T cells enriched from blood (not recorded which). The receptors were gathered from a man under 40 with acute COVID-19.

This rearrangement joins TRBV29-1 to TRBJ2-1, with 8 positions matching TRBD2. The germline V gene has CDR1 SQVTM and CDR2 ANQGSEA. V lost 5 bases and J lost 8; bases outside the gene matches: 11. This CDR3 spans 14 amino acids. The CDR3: CSVKRGTSRDEQFF. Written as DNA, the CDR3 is TGCAGCGTTAAACGCGGGACTAGTAGGGATGAGCAGTTCTTC.

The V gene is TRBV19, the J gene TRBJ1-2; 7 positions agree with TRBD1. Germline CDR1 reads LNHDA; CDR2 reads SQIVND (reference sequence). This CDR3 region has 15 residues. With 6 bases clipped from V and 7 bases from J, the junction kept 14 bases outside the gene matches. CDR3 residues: CASSPAGGTAGGYTF. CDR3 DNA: TGTGCCAGTAGCCCTGCGGGGGGGACAGCAGGTGGCTACACCTTC. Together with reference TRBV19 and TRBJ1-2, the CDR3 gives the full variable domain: DGGITQSPKYLFRKEGQNVTLSCEQNLNHDAMYWYRQDPGQGLRLIYYSQIVNDFQKGDIAEGYSVSREKKESFPLTVTSAQKNPTAFYLCASSPAGGTAGGYTFGSGTRLTVV.

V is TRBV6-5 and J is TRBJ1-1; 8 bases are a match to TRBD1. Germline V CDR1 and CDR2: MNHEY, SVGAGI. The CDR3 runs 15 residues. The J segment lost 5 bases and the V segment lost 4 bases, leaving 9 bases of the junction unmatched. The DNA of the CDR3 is TGTGCCAGCAGTTCCCAATGGACAGGGAATACTGAAGCTTTCTTT. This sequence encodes CASSSQWTGNTEAFF.

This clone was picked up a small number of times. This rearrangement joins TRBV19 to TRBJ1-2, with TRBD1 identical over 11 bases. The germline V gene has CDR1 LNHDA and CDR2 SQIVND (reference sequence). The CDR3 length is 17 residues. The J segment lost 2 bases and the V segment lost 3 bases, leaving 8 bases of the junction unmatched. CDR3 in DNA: TGTGCCAGTAGTATTACTTGGACAGGGGGCTCCAACTATGGCTACACCTTC. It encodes CASSITWTGGSNYGYTF.

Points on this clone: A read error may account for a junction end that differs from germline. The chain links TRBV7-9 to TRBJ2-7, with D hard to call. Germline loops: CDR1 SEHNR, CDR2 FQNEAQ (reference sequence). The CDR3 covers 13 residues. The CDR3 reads CATSLPAGGEQYF. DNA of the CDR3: TGTGCCACCAGCCTCCCCGCCGGTGGCGAGCAGTACTTC.

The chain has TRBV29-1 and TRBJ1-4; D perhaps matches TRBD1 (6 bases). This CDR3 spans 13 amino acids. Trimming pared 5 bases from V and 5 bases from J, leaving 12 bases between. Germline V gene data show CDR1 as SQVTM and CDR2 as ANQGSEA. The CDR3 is CSVPGHQNEKLFF. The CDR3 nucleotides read TGCAGCGTTCCGGGACACCAGAATGAAAAACTGTTTTTT.

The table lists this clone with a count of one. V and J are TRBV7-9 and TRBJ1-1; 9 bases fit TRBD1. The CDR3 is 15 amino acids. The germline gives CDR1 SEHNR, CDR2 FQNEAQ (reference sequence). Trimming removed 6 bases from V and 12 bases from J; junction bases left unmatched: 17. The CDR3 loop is CASRTTGGIPPGTFF. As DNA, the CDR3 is TGTGCCAGCAGAACGACAGGGGGTATTCCGCCCGGAACTTTCTTT.

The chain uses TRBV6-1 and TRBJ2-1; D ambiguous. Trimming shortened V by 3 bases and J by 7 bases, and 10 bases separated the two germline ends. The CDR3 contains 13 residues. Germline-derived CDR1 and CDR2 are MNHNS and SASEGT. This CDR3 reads CASSDSPGNEQFF. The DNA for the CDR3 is TGTGCCAGCAGTGATAGTCCCGGGAATGAGCAGTTCTTC.

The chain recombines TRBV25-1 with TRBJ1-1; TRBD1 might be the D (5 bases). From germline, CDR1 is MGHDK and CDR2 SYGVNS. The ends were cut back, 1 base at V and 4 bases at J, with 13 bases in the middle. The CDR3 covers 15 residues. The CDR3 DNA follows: TGTGCCAGCAGTGAATTCAAAGGGCAGGGCACTGAAGCTTTCTTT. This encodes CASSEFKGQGTEAFF.

CDR3 DNA: TGTGCCAGAAGCTTAGCCGGGACAGGGAGCTCACCCCTCCACTTT. This codes for CARSLAGTGSSPLHF. V usage is TRBV5-3 and J usage is TRBJ1-6; 9 bases are shared with TRBD1. TRBV5-3 is given ORF status, its function remaining uncertain. The V and J ends lost 2 bases and 10 bases, in that order; junction bases with no gene match: 7. The CDR3 length is 15 residues.

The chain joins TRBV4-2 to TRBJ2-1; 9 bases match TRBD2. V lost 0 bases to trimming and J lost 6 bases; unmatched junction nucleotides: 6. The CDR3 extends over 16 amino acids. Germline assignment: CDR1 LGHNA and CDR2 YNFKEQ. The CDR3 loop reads CASSQDRGGGVNEQFF. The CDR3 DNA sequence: TGTGCCAGCAGCCAAGATAGGGGCGGGGGGGTCAATGAGCAGTTCTTC.